This record covers a single T cell receptor beta chain. Its antigen is unknown. The junction departs from the called germline gene at one end, perhaps through a read error. Counted from cysteine to phenylalanine, this CDR3 has 14 amino acids. Only the CDR3 part of the read is kept: 42 bases, read in frame from the first base. CDR1 and CDR2, looked up from the germline V gene, are MNHEY and SVGAGI. For TCR beta library preparation, approximately 2 micrograms of genomic DNA was extracted from cryopreserved PBMCs. High-throughput TCR beta sequencing was performed on longitudinal blood samples from CLL patients receiving ibrutinib monotherapy. The patients took part in an open-label, single-center phase 2 trial of ibrutinib monotherapy. The data stem from a study of cytotoxic CD8 clonotypes in ibrutinib-treated CLL (dated by TCRdb to the early 2020s). In the study overall: In this cohort, approximately 15 patients were treatment-naive and 11 to 12 were relapsed/refractory, while roughly 17 had unmutated IGHV. Partial responses were observed in 24 patients and complete responses in 2; after a median follow-up of about 69 months, remission was maintained in roughly 14 patients and progression was observed in roughly 12. The response samples were drawn at a median of around eleven months into treatment, with a range of about 6 to 36 months. Samples averaged roughly 280,000 productive templates and 94,082 productive rearrangements. Longitudinal samples were obtainable from about 30% of the roughly 86 participants in the trial. Cryopreserved peripheral blood mononuclear cells were obtained prior to treatment, at the time of response, and at either disease progression or sustained remission.

Overall study outcomes, separate from this receptor: An increase in clonality was observed at ibrutinib response, with clonality remaining stable during sustained remission and falling back toward baseline at progression. Public clonotypes were found to be uncommon and were observed to contract or remain stable during treatment; the increase in clonality was shown to reflect expansion of private clonotypes at ibrutinib response. Lymph node repertoires were not examined, and the timing of sampling was not matched between patients in sustained remission and those whose disease progressed. Baseline clonality exceeded that of age-matched healthy donors and correlated strongly with circulating CD8+ T-cell counts.

Each clonotype received, on average, around 9.6x coverage in deep resolution sequencing performed on a MiSeq, where the target depth lay between 1 in 1 million and 1 in 200,000 T cells. The immunoSEQ hsTCRB Kit was used to generate TCR beta libraries. As for the original processing: The data were analyzed with ImmunoSEQ Analyzer and ImmunoSEQ Data Assistant, and V, D and J gene assignments followed IMGT definitions. Clonality, which ranges from 0 to 1, was calculated by subtracting the normalized Shannon entropy of productive rearrangement frequencies from one. Public clonotype analysis was restricted to overrepresented clonotypes comprising at least 0.05% of each patient's repertoire. Repertoires from about a dozen age-matched healthy donors in immuneACCESS were used as clonality controls. TCRdb holds this immuneACCESS table with in-frame rearrangements only. Some clones are missing; in checked studies, unresolved V genes explain under half, and the rest has no known cause. V and J calls and clone size come straight from that table; D and trimming were deduced from the DNA. In this sample the table shows 300,000 to 350,000 clones, about 80% of which occur a single time. The top ten constitute roughly 6.3% of the sample.

In this chain, TRBV6-5 is recombined with TRBJ1-2; 10 junctional bases match TRBD1. This specimen was PBMCs, taken before ibrutinib treatment. The source of this sequence is a human donor with chronic lymphocytic leukemia. The nucleotides are TGTGCCAGCAGGCGACAGGGGGCTAAGTATGGCTACACCTTC. It specifies CASRRQGAKYGYTF.